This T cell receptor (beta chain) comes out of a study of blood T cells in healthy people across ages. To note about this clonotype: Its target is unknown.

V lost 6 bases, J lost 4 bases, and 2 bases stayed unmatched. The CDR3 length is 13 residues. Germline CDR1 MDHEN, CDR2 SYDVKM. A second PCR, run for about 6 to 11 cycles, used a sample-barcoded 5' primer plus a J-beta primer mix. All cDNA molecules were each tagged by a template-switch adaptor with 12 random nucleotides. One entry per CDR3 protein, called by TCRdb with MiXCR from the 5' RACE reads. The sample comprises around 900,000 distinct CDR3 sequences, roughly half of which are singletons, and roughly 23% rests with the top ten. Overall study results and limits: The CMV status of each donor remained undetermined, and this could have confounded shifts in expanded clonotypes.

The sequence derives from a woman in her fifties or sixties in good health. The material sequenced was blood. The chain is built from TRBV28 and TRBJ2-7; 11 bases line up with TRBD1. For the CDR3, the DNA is TGTGCCAGCAGGGACAGGGGGCGGTACGAGCAGTACTTC. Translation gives CASRDRGRYEQYF. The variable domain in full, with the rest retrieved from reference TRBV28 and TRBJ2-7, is DVKVTQSSRYLVKRTGEKVFLECVQDMDHENMFWYRQDPGLGLRLIYFSYDVKMKEKGDIPEGYSVSREKKERFSLILESASTNQTSMYLCASRDRGRYEQYFGPGTRLTVT.